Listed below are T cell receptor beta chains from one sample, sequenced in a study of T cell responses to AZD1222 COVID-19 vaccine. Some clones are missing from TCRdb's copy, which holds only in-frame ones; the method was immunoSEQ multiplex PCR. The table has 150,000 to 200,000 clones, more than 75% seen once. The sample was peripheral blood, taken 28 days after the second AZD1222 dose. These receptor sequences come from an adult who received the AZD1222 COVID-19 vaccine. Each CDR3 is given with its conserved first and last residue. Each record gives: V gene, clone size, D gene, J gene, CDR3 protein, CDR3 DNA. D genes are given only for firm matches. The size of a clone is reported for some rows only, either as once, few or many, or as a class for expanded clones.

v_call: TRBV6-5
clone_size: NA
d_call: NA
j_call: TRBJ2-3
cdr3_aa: CASSYSRGDTQYF
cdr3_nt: TGTGCCAGCAGTTACTCGCGTGGGGATACGCAGTATTTT

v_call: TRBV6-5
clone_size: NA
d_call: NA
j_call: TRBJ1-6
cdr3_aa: CASSRESSPLHF
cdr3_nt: TGTGCCAGCAGCCGTGAGAGTTCACCCCTCCACTTT

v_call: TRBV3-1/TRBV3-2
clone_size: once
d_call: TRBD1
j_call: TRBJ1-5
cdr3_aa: CASSQSGTGLIQPQHF
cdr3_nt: TGTGCCAGCAGCCAAAGTGGGACAGGGTTGATTCAGCCCCAGCATTTT

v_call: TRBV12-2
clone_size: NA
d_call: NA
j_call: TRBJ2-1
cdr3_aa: CASRPWGLAGNEQFF
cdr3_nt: TGTGCAAGTCGCCCCTGGGGACTAGCAGGCAATGAGCAGTTCTTC

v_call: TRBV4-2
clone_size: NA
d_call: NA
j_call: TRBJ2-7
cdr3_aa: CASSQDLDTSYEQYF
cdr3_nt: TGTGCCAGCAGCCAAGATCTCGACACGTCCTACGAGCAGTACTTC

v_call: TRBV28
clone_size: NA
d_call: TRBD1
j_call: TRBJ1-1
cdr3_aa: CASSAGTGGSAEAFF
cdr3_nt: TGTGCCAGCAGTGCTGGGACAGGGGGAAGCGCTGAAGCTTTCTTT

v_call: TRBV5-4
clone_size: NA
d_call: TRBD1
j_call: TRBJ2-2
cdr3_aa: CASSNRGNIGELFF
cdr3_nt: TGTGCCAGCAGCAACAGGGGGAATATCGGGGAGCTGTTTTTT

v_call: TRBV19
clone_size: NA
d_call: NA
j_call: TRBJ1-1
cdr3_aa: CASSIDGGVDTEAFF
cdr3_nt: TGTGCCAGTAGTATAGATGGGGGTGTGGACACTGAAGCTTTCTTT

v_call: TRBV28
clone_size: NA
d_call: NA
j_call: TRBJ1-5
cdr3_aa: CASTDRGPRDNQPQHF
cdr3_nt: TGTGCCAGCACCGATCGAGGGCCACGCGACAATCAGCCCCAGCATTTT

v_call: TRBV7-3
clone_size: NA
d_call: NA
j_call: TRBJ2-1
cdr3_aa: CASSLTGGQSSYNEQFF
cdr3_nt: TGTGCCAGCAGCTTAACGGGGGGCCAATCCTCCTACAATGAGCAGTTCTTC

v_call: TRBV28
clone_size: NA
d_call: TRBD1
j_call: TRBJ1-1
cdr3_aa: CASSRTGENTEAFF
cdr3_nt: TGTGCCAGCAGTCGGACAGGGGAGAACACTGAAGCTTTCTTT

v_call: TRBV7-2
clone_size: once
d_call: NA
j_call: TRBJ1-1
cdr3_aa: CASSRNTEAFF
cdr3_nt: TGTGCCAGCAGCCGGAACACTGAAGCTTTCTTT

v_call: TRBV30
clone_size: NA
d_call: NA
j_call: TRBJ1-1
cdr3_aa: CAWSRLNTEAFF
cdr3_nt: TGTGCCTGGAGCAGGCTGAACACTGAAGCTTTCTTT

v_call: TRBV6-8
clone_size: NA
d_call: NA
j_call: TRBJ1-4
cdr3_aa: CASSEQGLIGEKLFF
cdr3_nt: TGTGCCAGCAGCGAACAGGGACTCATAGGGGAAAAACTGTTTTTT

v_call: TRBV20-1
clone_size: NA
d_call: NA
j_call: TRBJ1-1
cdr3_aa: CSARTEAFF
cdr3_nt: TGCAGTGCCCGGACTGAAGCTTTCTTT

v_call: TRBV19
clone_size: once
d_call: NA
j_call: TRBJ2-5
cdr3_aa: CASSTAEETQYF
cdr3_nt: TGTGCCAGTTCGACAGCCGAAGAGACCCAGTACTTC

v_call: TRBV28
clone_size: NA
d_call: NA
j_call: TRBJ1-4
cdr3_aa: CASSLRGVGEKLFF
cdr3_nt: TGTGCCAGCAGTTTACGGGGTGTGGGTGAAAAACTGTTTTTT

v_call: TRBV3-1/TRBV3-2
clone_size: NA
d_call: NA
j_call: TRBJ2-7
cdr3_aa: CASSQEGVYEQYF
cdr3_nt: TGTGCCAGCAGCCAGGAAGGCGTCTACGAGCAGTACTTC

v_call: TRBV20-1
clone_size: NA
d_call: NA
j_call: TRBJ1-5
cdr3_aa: CSAPGDQPQHF
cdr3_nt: TGCAGTGCTCCCGGCGATCAGCCCCAGCATTTT

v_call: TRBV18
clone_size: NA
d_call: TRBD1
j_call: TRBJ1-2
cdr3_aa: CASSPQDRGLSYGYTF
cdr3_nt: TGTGCCAGCTCACCCCAGGACAGGGGCTTGAGCTATGGCTACACCTTC

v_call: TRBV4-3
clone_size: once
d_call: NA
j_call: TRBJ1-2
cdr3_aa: CASSLQHAGDSNYGYTF
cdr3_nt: TGCGCCAGCAGCCTCCAGCACGCAGGGGATTCTAACTATGGCTACACCTTC

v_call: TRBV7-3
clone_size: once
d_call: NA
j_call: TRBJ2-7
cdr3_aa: CASHSGTGFEQYF
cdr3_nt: TGTGCCAGTCACTCCGGGACTGGTTTCGAGCAGTACTTC

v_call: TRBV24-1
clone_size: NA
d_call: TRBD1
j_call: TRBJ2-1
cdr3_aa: CATSDPTGGAYNEQFF
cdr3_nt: TGTGCCACCAGTGACCCGACAGGGGGAGCCTACAATGAGCAGTTCTTC

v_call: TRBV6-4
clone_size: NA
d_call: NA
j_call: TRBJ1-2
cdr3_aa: CASSDSGGPNYGYTF
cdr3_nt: TGTGCCAGCAGTGACTCGGGCGGCCCCAACTATGGCTACACCTTC

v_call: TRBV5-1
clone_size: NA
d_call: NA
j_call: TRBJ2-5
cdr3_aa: CASSGGSGGQETQYF
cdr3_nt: TGCGCCAGCAGTGGAGGGAGCGGAGGGCAAGAGACCCAGTACTTC